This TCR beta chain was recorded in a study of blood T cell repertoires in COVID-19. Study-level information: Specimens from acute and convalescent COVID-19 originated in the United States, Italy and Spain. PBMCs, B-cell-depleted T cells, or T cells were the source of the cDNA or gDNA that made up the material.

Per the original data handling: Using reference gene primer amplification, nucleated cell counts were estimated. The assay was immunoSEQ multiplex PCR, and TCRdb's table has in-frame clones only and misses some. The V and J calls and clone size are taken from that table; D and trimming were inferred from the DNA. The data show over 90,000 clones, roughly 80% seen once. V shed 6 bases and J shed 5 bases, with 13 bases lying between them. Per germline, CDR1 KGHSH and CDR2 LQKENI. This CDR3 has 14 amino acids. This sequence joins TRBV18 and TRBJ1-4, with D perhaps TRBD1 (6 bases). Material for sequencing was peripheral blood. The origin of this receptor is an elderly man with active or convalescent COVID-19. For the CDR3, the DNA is TGTGCCAGCTCCTCCCAGACAGGCAATGAAAAACTGTTTTTT. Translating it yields CASSSQTGNEKLFF.